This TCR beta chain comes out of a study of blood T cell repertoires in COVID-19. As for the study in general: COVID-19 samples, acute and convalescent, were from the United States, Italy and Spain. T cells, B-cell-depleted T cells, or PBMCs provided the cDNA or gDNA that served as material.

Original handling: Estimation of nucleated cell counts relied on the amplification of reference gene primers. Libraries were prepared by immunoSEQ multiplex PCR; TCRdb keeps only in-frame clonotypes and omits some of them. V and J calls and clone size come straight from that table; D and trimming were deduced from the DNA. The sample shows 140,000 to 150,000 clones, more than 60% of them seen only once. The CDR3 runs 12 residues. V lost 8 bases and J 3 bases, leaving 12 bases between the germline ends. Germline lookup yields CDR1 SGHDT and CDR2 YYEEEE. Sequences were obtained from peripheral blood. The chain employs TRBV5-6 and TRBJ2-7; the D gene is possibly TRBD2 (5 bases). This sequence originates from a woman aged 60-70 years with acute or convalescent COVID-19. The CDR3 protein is CARKREGYEQYF. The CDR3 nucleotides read TGTGCCAGAAAGCGCGAGGGCTACGAGCAGTACTTC.